This T cell receptor (beta chain) was identified during a study of cytomegalovirus exposure and HLA in healthy donors. Primers for the PCR totalled 60 Vbeta and 13 Jbeta. Assay: immunoSEQ multiplex PCR; the TCRdb copy retains only in-frame clones and omits some. The sample has about 35,000 clones, about 72% seen once. In this sample, this clone turned up a few times. Per the germline V gene, CDR1 is SGHRS and CDR2 is YFSETQ. Trimming took 4 bases from V and 4 from J; bases not matched to a gene: 13. The CDR3 loop spans 17 amino acids. Sample: PBMCs. The V and J genes are TRBV5-1 and TRBJ2-3, with 9 bases that match TRBD1. This clonotype was sampled from a woman in her twenties or thirties in good health and CMV-seropositive. CDR3 residues: CASSLPPGQGFADTQYF. CDR3 coding DNA: TGCGCCAGCAGCCTCCCTCCGGGACAGGGTTTCGCAGATACGCAGTATTTT.